This is a list of T cell receptor beta chains from one sample in a study of response to subunit inactivated influenza vaccine. TCRdb re-derived calls from the RT-PCR reads in MiXCR, one entry per CDR3 protein. This sample has 550,000 to 600,000 distinct CDR3 sequences, with approximately 12% found just once. Sequencing was performed on PBMCs from blood, taken on the day of vaccination. Receptors were obtained from a man between 45 and 60 years old who received an inactivated influenza vaccine. The CDR3 runs from the conserved cysteine through the conserved F or W. Fields, in order: clone size, D gene, J gene, V gene, CDR3 DNA, CDR3 protein. The D gene is left open where the match is weak. The listing skips clone size in some rows; elsewhere it reads once, few, many or a size class.

size: .; D: .; J: TRBJ2-3; V: TRBV6-2/TRBV6-3; DNA: TGTGCCAGCACCACCCCGGAGGCTTCTACTAGCACAGATACGCAGTATTTT; CDR3: CASTTPEASTSTDTQYF
size: many; D: TRBD2; J: TRBJ2-1; V: TRBV20-1; DNA: TGCAGTGCTAGATCCGGGACTAGGAACAATGAGCAGTTCTTC; CDR3: CSARSGTRNNEQFF
size: .; D: .; J: TRBJ2-3; V: TRBV4-3; DNA: TGCGCCAGCGGATATAGGAGCACAGATACGCAGTATTTT; CDR3: CASGYRSTDTQYF
size: few; D: .; J: TRBJ2-7; V: TRBV6-2/TRBV6-3; DNA: TGTGCCAGCAGTTACTCCGGGGTCTCCTACGAGCAGTACTTC; CDR3: CASSYSGVSYEQYF
size: few; D: TRBD2; J: TRBJ2-3; V: TRBV20-1; DNA: TGCAGTGCAATACTAGCGCCCACAGATACGCAGTATTTT; CDR3: CSAILAPTDTQYF
size: .; D: TRBD2; J: TRBJ2-5; V: TRBV5-1; DNA: TGCGCCAGCAGCATATGGACTAGCGGGGGCAAGACCCAGTACTTC; CDR3: CASSIWTSGGKTQYF
size: few; D: .; J: TRBJ1-5; V: TRBV6-1; DNA: TGTGCCAGCAGCCAGGAGAGGGGTAATCAGCCCCAGCATTTT; CDR3: CASSQERGNQPQHF
size: many; D: .; J: TRBJ2-1; V: TRBV11-2; DNA: TGTGCCAGCAGCTTTGGGAGCTTGGAGAATGAGCAGTTCTTC; CDR3: CASSFGSLENEQFF
size: .; D: .; J: TRBJ2-7; V: TRBV11-2; DNA: TGTGCCAGCAGCTCCCATGACAGGAACGAGCAGTACTTC; CDR3: CASSSHDRNEQYF
size: .; D: TRBD2; J: TRBJ2-3; V: TRBV7-8; DNA: TGTGCCAGCAGCTTAGTCGGTAGCGGGGAAAGCACAGATACGCAGTATTTT; CDR3: CASSLVGSGESTDTQYF
size: few; D: TRBD1; J: TRBJ2-7; V: TRBV29-1; DNA: TGCAGCGTGACAGGGATTGTGTCCTACGAGCAGTACTTC; CDR3: CSVTGIVSYEQYF
size: many; D: .; J: TRBJ2-5; V: TRBV20-1; DNA: TGCAGTGCTAGTAAATCCTTACAAGAGACCCAGTACTTC; CDR3: CSASKSLQETQYF
size: .; D: TRBD1; J: TRBJ1-5; V: TRBV7-8; DNA: TGTGCCAGCAGCTTAGGGACAGGGGGCCCTAATCAGCCCCAGCATTTT; CDR3: CASSLGTGGPNQPQHF
size: .; D: TRBD2; J: TRBJ2-3; V: TRBV7-2; DNA: TGTGCCAGCAGCTTACCTAGGACTAGCGGCACAGATACGCAGTATTTT; CDR3: CASSLPRTSGTDTQYF
size: .; D: TRBD1; J: TRBJ2-5; V: TRBV29-1; DNA: TGCAGCGTTCCCCGATGGGGACAGGAGACCCAGTACTTC; CDR3: CSVPRWGQETQYF
size: few; D: .; J: TRBJ2-2; V: TRBV7-2; DNA: TGTGCCAGCAGCTCTCCCCCCACCGGGGAGCTGTTTTTT; CDR3: CASSSPPTGELFF
size: few; D: .; J: TRBJ2-7; V: TRBV15; DNA: TGTGCCACCAGCAGAGATATAGGGGGCTACGAGCAGTACTTC; CDR3: CATSRDIGGYEQYF
size: few; D: .; J: TRBJ1-1; V: TRBV5-1; DNA: TGCGCCAGCAGCTTGTCGGCCAGGCGGCAGAACACTGAAGCTTTCTTT; CDR3: CASSLSARRQNTEAFF
size: many; D: .; J: TRBJ2-7; V: TRBV20-1; DNA: TGCAGTGCTAGTAAAAGGTCTTCCTCCTACGAGCAGTACTTC; CDR3: CSASKRSSSYEQYF
size: many; D: TRBD2; J: TRBJ2-3; V: TRBV11-1; DNA: TGTGCCAGCAGCTTAGCCATCTTGGCAGCGGGAGTCACAGATACGCAGTATTTT; CDR3: CASSLAILAAGVTDTQYF
size: .; D: .; J: TRBJ1-4; V: TRBV12-3/TRBV12-4; DNA: TGTGCCAGCAGCCCCGGTGAACTCGAAAAACTGTTTTTT; CDR3: CASSPGELEKLFF
size: many; D: TRBD1; J: TRBJ1-1; V: TRBV4-1; DNA: TGCGCCAGCAGGCAACAGGGGGGTACTGAAGCTTTCTTT; CDR3: CASRQQGGTEAFF
size: .; D: .; J: TRBJ1-5; V: TRBV5-1; DNA: TGCGCCAGCAGCCACCAGGGAGACAATCAGCCCCAGCATTTT; CDR3: CASSHQGDNQPQHF
size: few; D: .; J: TRBJ1-2; V: TRBV3-1; DNA: TGTGCCAGCAGCCCGTCAGGGCGGTATGGCTACACCTTC; CDR3: CASSPSGRYGYTF
size: few; D: .; J: TRBJ1-2; V: TRBV4-3; DNA: TGCGCCAGCAGCCAGGACGTAAACTATGGCTACACCTTC; CDR3: CASSQDVNYGYTF
size: few; D: .; J: TRBJ2-7; V: TRBV10-2; DNA: TGCGCCAGCAGTGGAGGGGAGTCCTACGAGCAGTACTTC; CDR3: CASSGGESYEQYF
size: .; D: .; J: TRBJ1-2; V: TRBV5-1; DNA: TGCGCCAGCAGCTTTACAGGGACCGAAGCTAACTATGGCTACACCTTC; CDR3: CASSFTGTEANYGYTF
size: many; D: .; J: TRBJ2-1; V: TRBV7-8; DNA: TGTGCCAGCAGCTTATCAGGGAGCACCTACAATGAGCAGTTCTTC; CDR3: CASSLSGSTYNEQFF
size: many; D: .; J: TRBJ2-3; V: TRBV27; DNA: TGTGCCAGCAGTGCCTCACAGATGCCCACAGATACGCAGTATTTT; CDR3: CASSASQMPTDTQYF
size: few; D: .; J: TRBJ2-1; V: TRBV25-1; DNA: TGTGCCAGCAGTGAATATCCCAGGGAAGGGGAGCAGTTCTTC; CDR3: CASSEYPREGEQFF
size: many; D: .; J: TRBJ2-3; V: TRBV12-3/TRBV12-4; DNA: TGTGCCAGCAGGGAAGTAAGCACAGATACGCAGTATTTT; CDR3: CASREVSTDTQYF
size: few; D: TRBD2; J: TRBJ2-1; V: TRBV3-1; DNA: TGTGCCAGCAGCCGCGGAGGCGGGAGGGCCCCGGTGGAGCAGTTCTTC; CDR3: CASSRGGGRAPVEQFF
size: few; D: .; J: TRBJ1-2; V: TRBV20-1; DNA: TGCAGTGCTATAGGCCATAACTATGGCTACACCTTC; CDR3: CSAIGHNYGYTF
size: few; D: .; J: TRBJ2-3; V: TRBV21-1; DNA: TGTGCCAGCCCCGGGACACCATTTAGGGATACGCAGTATTTT; CDR3: CASPGTPFRDTQYF
size: few; D: .; J: TRBJ1-2; V: TRBV19; DNA: TGTGCCAGTAGTATAGGCCCTTCTGGGGGCTCTTACTATGGCTACACCTTC; CDR3: CASSIGPSGGSYYGYTF
size: few; D: TRBD1; J: TRBJ1-4; V: TRBV2; DNA: TGTGCCAGCAACAACCCCGGGACAGGGTCCCATAATGAAAAACTGTTTTTT; CDR3: CASNNPGTGSHNEKLFF
size: many; D: .; J: TRBJ2-7; V: TRBV5-1; DNA: TGCGCCAGCAGCTTGAGGCCCAGCTCCTACGAGCAGTACTTC; CDR3: CASSLRPSSYEQYF
size: few; D: TRBD1; J: TRBJ2-3; V: TRBV2; DNA: TGTGCCGGCAGACAGGGATATTTCCCAGATACGCAGTATTTT; CDR3: CAGRQGYFPDTQYF
size: .; D: TRBD2; J: TRBJ2-3; V: TRBV7-3; DNA: TGTGCCAGCAGCTCTAGCGGGAGGGCATTTGATACGCAGTATTTT; CDR3: CASSSSGRAFDTQYF
size: many; D: TRBD1; J: TRBJ2-5; V: TRBV20-1; DNA: TGCAGTGCTAGAGGAGGGGCAGACAGGGGAAGAGAGACCCAGTACTTC; CDR3: CSARGGADRGRETQYF
size: .; D: .; J: TRBJ1-2; V: TRBV29-1; DNA: TGCAGCACCTGGGACGTCGGACTCTATGGCTACACCTTC; CDR3: CSTWDVGLYGYTF
size: many; D: TRBD2; J: TRBJ2-7; V: TRBV28; DNA: TGTGCCAGCAGTCCCGGACTAGTCACCTACTTAGGCGAGCAGTACTTC; CDR3: CASSPGLVTYLGEQYF
size: few; D: .; J: TRBJ1-6; V: TRBV6-5; DNA: TGTGCCAGCAGTTACCGAGGGGCTTCACCCCTCCACTTT; CDR3: CASSYRGASPLHF
size: .; D: .; J: TRBJ2-3; V: TRBV24-1; DNA: TGTGCCACCAGTGATTTAACAGGGTACAGCACAGATACGCAGTATTTT; CDR3: CATSDLTGYSTDTQYF
size: .; D: .; J: TRBJ2-3; V: TRBV11-2; DNA: TGTGCCAGCAGCTTAGATCCACTCAGAGCAGATACGCAGTATTTT; CDR3: CASSLDPLRADTQYF
size: few; D: .; J: TRBJ2-3; V: TRBV18; DNA: TGTGCCAGCTCAACTTACAGGACAGATACGCAGTATTTT; CDR3: CASSTYRTDTQYF
size: .; D: TRBD2; J: TRBJ2-5; V: TRBV5-5; DNA: TGTGCCAGCAGCTTTAGCGGGGGGTACCAAGAGACCCAGTACTTC; CDR3: CASSFSGGYQETQYF
size: many; D: .; J: TRBJ2-3; V: TRBV12-3/TRBV12-4; DNA: TGTGCCAGCAAAGCAGCGGGACATAGACGCCCAGATACGCAGTATTTT; CDR3: CASKAAGHRRPDTQYF